What follows are 14 T cell receptor beta chains derived from one specimen sequenced in a study of blood T cell repertoires in COVID-19 (dated by TCRdb to about 2020). The library was obtained by the immunoSEQ multiplex PCR assay. TCRdb's version of the immuneACCESS table is confined to in-frame rearrangements and falls short of the full clone set. An unresolved V gene accounts for under half of the shortfall where checked; the remainder is of unknown origin. In this sample the table shows under 400,000 clones, approximately 90% of which occur a single time. The top ten constitute 3.9% of the sample. Sequencing was performed on peripheral blood. These receptors were obtained from a woman aged 55-70 years with COVID-19, enrolled during active disease.

In its sample, this clone was seen a few times. The V call is TRBV24-1, the J call TRBJ1-2; no definite D call. Germline CDR1 reads KGHDR; CDR2 reads SFDVKD. The CDR3 covers 12 residues. Trimming took off 4 bases at V and 5 bases at J, with 7 bases between the two ends. CDR3 nucleotides: TGTGCCACCAGTGAACCAGTTTATGGCTACACCTTC. It translates to CATSEPVYGYTF.

This chain joins TRBV5-1 and TRBJ2-1, with TRBD2 matching 11 bases. V lost 0 bases to trimming and J lost 6 bases; unmatched junction nucleotides: 5. This CDR3 is built from 16 residues. Germline CDR1 reads SGHRS; CDR2 reads YFSETQ. The CDR3 here is CASSLVVTSGVNEQFF. DNA of the CDR3: TGCGCCAGCAGCTTGGTTGTGACTAGCGGGGTCAATGAGCAGTTCTTC.

The chain uses TRBV5-6 and TRBJ1-2; D is possibly TRBD1 (5 bases). The CDR3 is 13 residues long. Trimming took off 5 bases at V and 7 bases at J, with 15 bases between the two ends. The germline CDR1 and CDR2 sequences are SGHDT and YYEEEE. The CDR3 reads CASSRRGWSGYTF. The CDR3 nucleotides read TGTGCCAGCAGTCGTCGGGGGTGGAGTGGCTACACCTTC.

The rearrangement links TRBV10-3 to TRBJ2-3, with D uncertain. Between the trimmed V and J ends, which lost 6 bases and 3 bases, there was a span of 7 bases. The CDR3 extends over 12 amino acids. Germline CDR1 and CDR2: ENHRY and SYGVKD. CDR3 amino acids: CAISHETDTQYF. The CDR3 nucleotides read TGTGCCATCAGCCACGAGACAGATACGCAGTATTTT.

The rearrangement uses TRBV4-1 and TRBJ2-7; D is undetermined. CDR3 length: 12 amino acids. Germline assignment: CDR1 MGHRA and CDR2 YSYEKL. The ends were cut back, 4 bases at V and 2 bases at J, with 6 bases in the middle. The CDR3 here is CASSLDTYEQYF. CDR3 in DNA: TGCGCCAGCAGCCTAGATACCTACGAGCAGTACTTC.

This clone was detected once. The chain joins TRBV6-1 to TRBJ2-7, with TRBD2 matching 7 bases. Germline assignment: CDR1 MNHNS and CDR2 SASEGT. The CDR3 spans 15 residues. After removal of 2 bases from V and 2 bases from J, the junction contained 6 bases not matched to a gene. The CDR3 DNA sequence: TGTGCCAGCAGTGAATCTAGCGGTATTACCTACGAGCAGTACTTC. As protein: CASSESSGITYEQYF.

This clone showed up just a few times. V gene TRBV5-4 combines with J gene TRBJ2-7; 8 bases line up with TRBD1. Germline trimming cut 4 bases from V and 3 bases from J; bases unmatched to any gene: 6. Germline CDR1 SGHNT, CDR2 YYREEE (reference sequence). This CDR3 spans 14 amino acids. The CDR3 sequence is CASSPGQGIYEQYF. The CDR3 bases are TGTGCCAGCAGCCCAGGACAGGGAATCTACGAGCAGTACTTC.

This chain joins TRBV27 and TRBJ1-4; 9 nucleotides match TRBD1. The trim removed 3 bases at V and 5 bases at J, leaving 7 bases unmatched. The CDR3 is 16 residues long. Germline lookup yields CDR1 MNHEY and CDR2 SMNVEV (reference sequence). CDR3 residues: CASSLGAGQGNEKLFF. CDR3 DNA sequence: TGTGCCAGCAGTTTGGGGGCGGGACAGGGAAATGAAAAACTGTTTTTT.

This chain uses TRBV19 with TRBJ1-2; 7 bases are a match to TRBD1. This CDR3 has 12 amino acids. Germline V gene lookup returns CDR1 LNHDA and CDR2 SQIVND (reference sequence). Losses at the gene ends were 5 bases for V and 6 bases for J; bases not matched to a gene: 3. The CDR3 DNA is TGTGCCAGTAGTGAACAGGGGAATGGCTACACCTTC. Translation: CASSEQGNGYTF. The full variable domain, with the rest looked up from reference TRBV19 and TRBJ1-2, is DGGITQSPKYLFRKEGQNVTLSCEQNLNHDAMYWYRQDPGQGLRLIYYSQIVNDFQKGDIAEGYSVSREKKESFPLTVTSAQKNPTAFYLCASSEQGNGYTFGSGTRLTVV.

The genes are TRBV5-1 and TRBJ2-4; 9 bases agree with TRBD1. CDR3 length: 17 amino acids. J gave up 3 bases and V 4 bases, and 11 bases lay outside the gene matches. Per germline, CDR1 SGHRS and CDR2 YFSETQ. CDR3 protein: CASSNSGTGFGKNIQYF. CDR3 coding DNA: TGCGCCAGCAGCAACTCCGGGACAGGGTTCGGCAAAAACATTCAGTACTTC.

V is TRBV6-1 and J is TRBJ1-1; D might be TRBD1 (5 bases). The CDR3 runs to 15 residues. V lost 0 bases, J lost 6 bases, and 14 bases lay in between. Germline lookup yields CDR1 MNHNS and CDR2 SASEGT. The CDR3 nucleotides read TGTGCCAGCAGTGAAGCGGCTTCGACGGGGGCTGAAGCTTTCTTT. This gives the protein CASSEAASTGAEAFF.

V and J are TRBV5-1 and TRBJ1-4; D unclear. Germline CDR1 is SGHRS and CDR2 is YFSETQ. V lost 2 bases, J lost 4 bases, and 9 bases lay in between. This CDR3 region has 14 residues. The CDR3: CASSFRRVNEKLFF. CDR3 nucleotide sequence: TGCGCCAGCAGCTTCCGACGGGTTAATGAAAAACTGTTTTTT.

J is TRBJ1-1 and V is TRBV5-1; 8 positions match TRBD1. The V and J ends lost 0 bases and 4 bases, in that order; junction bases with no gene match: 11. The germline CDR1 and CDR2 sequences are SGHRS and YFSETQ. This CDR3 is built from 17 residues. CDR3 loop: CASSLAEFMGTGTEAFF. The CDR3 DNA follows: TGCGCCAGCAGCTTGGCCGAATTTATGGGGACAGGCACTGAAGCTTTCTTT.

The V call is TRBV4-1, the J call TRBJ2-2, with D hard to call. Deletions cut 1 base from V and 1 base from J, with 4 bases between. Germline loops: CDR1 MGHRA, CDR2 YSYEKL. The CDR3 consists of 14 residues. This CDR3 is CASSQVRNTGELFF. CDR3 DNA sequence: TGCGCCAGCAGCCAAGTCCGGAACACCGGGGAGCTGTTTTTT.